This entry lists 5 T cell receptor beta chains sequenced from one sample in a study of cytomegalovirus exposure and HLA in healthy donors. Use of 60 Vbeta and 13 Jbeta primers characterized the PCR. The assay was immunoSEQ multiplex PCR, and TCRdb's table has in-frame clones only and misses some. Of under 70,000 clones listed, roughly 74% are singletons. The sequencing sample was made of PBMCs. The source is a man aged 35 to 55 in good health and CMV-seropositive.

The gene calls are TRBV5-1 and TRBJ2-2, with 9 bases matching TRBD1. CDR1 SGHRS and CDR2 YFSETQ come from the germline V gene. The CDR3 consists of 15 residues. Trimming removed 2 bases from V and 5 bases from J; junction bases left unmatched: 4. The CDR3 sequence: CASSLQGARTGELFF. For the CDR3, the DNA is TGCGCCAGCAGCTTACAGGGGGCGAGGACCGGGGAGCTGTTTTTT.

A few counts support this clone. The V gene is TRBV29-1, the J gene TRBJ2-3, with 10 bases that match TRBD1. The V and J ends lost 6 bases and 6 bases, in that order; junction bases with no gene match: 9. Per the germline V gene, CDR1 is SQVTM and CDR2 is ANQGSEA. This CDR3 region has 14 residues. CDR3 coding DNA: TGCAGCGTATTCCGACAGGGGGCGATGGATACGCAGTATTTT. Protein sequence: CSVFRQGAMDTQYF.

This chain joins TRBV6-5 and TRBJ2-2; D uncertain. Trimming took 2 bases from V and 7 from J, leaving 8 bases between them. Per the germline V gene, CDR1 is MNHEY and CDR2 is SVGAGI. CDR3 size: 13 residues. The CDR3 bases are TGTGCCAGCAGTTACGTCACGGGCGGGGAGCTGTTTTTT. It yields the protein CASSYVTGGELFF.

A few counts support this clone. This sequence joins TRBV29-1 and TRBJ2-1; D remains unclear. Germline-derived CDR1 and CDR2 are SQVTM and ANQGSEA. V was cut by 2 bases and J by 9 bases, with 11 bases left in between. CDR3 length equals 12 residues. Here the CDR3 reads CSVEPTRGEQFF. CDR3 in DNA: TGCAGCGTTGAACCAACTCGCGGTGAGCAGTTCTTC.

This clone was observed a single time. This chain connects TRBV5-4 to TRBJ1-1; D gene unclear. This CDR3 region has 13 residues. The ends were cut back, 4 bases at V and 3 bases at J, with 10 bases in the middle. Germline-derived CDR1 and CDR2 are SGHNT and YYREEE (reference sequence). In DNA, the CDR3 is TGTGCCAGCAGCCCGCAGAGGGACACTGAAGCTTTCTTT. This codes for CASSPQRDTEAFF.